Below, 3 T cell receptor beta chains from the same sample are listed, as sequenced in a study of T cells in Graves' hyperthyroidism and ophthalmopathy. TCR beta CDR3 regions were amplified from RNA. HTBI primers were the set used in a first-round RT-PCR of the TCR CDR3. TCRdb re-called the multiplex PCR reads through MiXCR, storing one row per CDR3 protein. Of under 400,000 distinct CDR3 sequences in the sample, roughly a fifth were seen once. The sequenced sample was blood. These receptors all come from a woman between 50 and 59 years old with Graves' hyperthyroidism.

The V call is TRBV10-3, the J call TRBJ2-1, with 10 bases that match TRBD2. The junction had 7 bases not matched to a gene; V was cut back by 6 bases and J by 8 bases. The CDR3 extends over 14 amino acids. The germline gives CDR1 ENHRY, CDR2 SYGVKD. The CDR3 coding sequence is TGTGCCATCAGGGAGACCGGGACTAGCGATGAGCAGTTCTTC. Protein sequence: CAIRETGTSDEQFF.

V usage is TRBV4-1 and J usage is TRBJ2-1, with TRBD2 identical over 12 bases. Unmatched junction bases numbered 8, after V lost 3 bases and J lost 8 bases. The CDR3 extends over 16 amino acids. Germline V gene lookup returns CDR1 MGHRA and CDR2 YSYEKL. The CDR3 here is CASSHLTSGRGDEQFF. CDR3 coding DNA: TGCGCCAGCAGCCACCTGACTAGCGGGAGAGGGGATGAGCAGTTCTTC.

This clonotype was seen at least ten times. V and J are TRBV27 and TRBJ2-7; D is tentatively TRBD1 or TRBD2 (6 bases each). Germline V gene lookup returns CDR1 MNHEY and CDR2 SMNVEV (reference sequence). V was pared by 3 bases and J by 1 base, with 10 bases between. The CDR3 runs 14 residues. CDR3 region: CASSFRGGSYEQYF. The CDR3 DNA reads TGTGCCAGCAGTTTTCGAGGGGGGTCCTACGAGCAGTACTTC.